This T cell receptor (beta chain) was recovered during a study of blood T cell repertoires in COVID-19. Across the whole study: Italy, Spain and the United States were the sources of the convalescent and acute COVID-19 samples.

Assay: immunoSEQ multiplex PCR; the TCRdb copy retains only in-frame clones and omits some. Seen here are about 200,000 clones, around 80% observed once, and the top ten hold 5.5% to 7%. V was trimmed by 3 bases and J by 2 bases, leaving 16 bases between them. CDR3 length: 15 amino acids. Germline V gene data show CDR1 as DFQATT and CDR2 as SNEGSKA (reference sequence). Sequenced sample: peripheral blood. The TCR was taken from an older woman with acute or convalescent COVID-19. V gene TRBV20-1 combines with J gene TRBJ1-2, with TRBD1 as a possible D gene (6 bases). CDR3 residues: CSASPGGRENYGYTF. The CDR3 region has the DNA TGCAGTGCTAGTCCGGGGGGCAGGGAGAACTATGGCTACACCTTC.